This T cell receptor beta chain was recorded in a study of cytomegalovirus exposure and HLA in healthy donors. Whole-study findings and limits: Reportedly, fewer N-insertions than the roughly 700-donor mean appeared in an Asian-associated ancestry cluster in a later analysis.

Germline CDR1 SGHTA, CDR2 FQGNSA. There are 17 residues in the CDR3. Trimming shortened V by 4 bases and J by 1 base, and 16 bases separated the two germline ends. In nominal health when sampled, donors likely had unrecorded immune exposures nonetheless. It was with 60 Vbeta and 13 Jbeta primers that the PCR ran. The table came from immunoSEQ multiplex PCR; TCRdb's copy has only in-frame clones and leaves some out. Of fewer than 150,000 clones detected, approximately 80% appear once; the ten largest clones hold under 0.3%. For this clone: Its antigen is as yet unknown.

This rearrangement joins TRBV7-2 to TRBJ2-2; D might be TRBD1 (6 bases). Sequenced sample: PBMCs. This clonotype originated in a man aged 50 to 59 in good health and CMV-seronegative. CDR3 in DNA: TGTGCCAGCAGCTCCCCTGTAGGGGGAAGGAACACCGGGGAGCTGTTTTTT. Protein: CASSSPVGGRNTGELFF.